This TCR beta chain is drawn from a study of regulatory T cells in long-lasting Graves disease. This CDR3 comprises 14 residues. CDR1 is SGHAT, CDR2 FQDESV, per germline (reference sequence). The V end lost 5 bases, the J end lost 4 bases, and 14 bases lay between the germline ends. This clonotype was seen many times. Time point indicated: newly diagnosed GD, antithyroid drugs for less than 3 months. PBMCs were the source of the RNA used for TCR sequencing. Arm-PCR of CDR3 regions and iRepertoire HTBI primers were used to build TCR beta libraries. One entry per CDR3 protein, called by TCRdb with MiXCR from the multiplex PCR reads. The data contain hundreds of thousands of distinct CDR3 sequences, 16% of them seen just once; the ten biggest clones take up under 20%. These data also featured in a second study, about T cells in Graves' hyperthyroidism and ophthalmopathy. Turning to that study: Graves' hyperthyroidism is called stable when ophthalmopathy does not progress within 18 months.

The TCR sequence derives from a woman aged 30 to 39 with Graves disease. Sequenced here: peripheral blood mononuclear cells (PBMCs), sampled at new diagnosis, from a patient treated with antithyroid drugs. The V call is TRBV11-1, the J call TRBJ2-5; D unclear. The CDR3 DNA reads as TGTGCCAGCAGCCCACTTGTTGCAGCAGAGACCCAGTACTTC. Encoded protein: CASSPLVAAETQYF.